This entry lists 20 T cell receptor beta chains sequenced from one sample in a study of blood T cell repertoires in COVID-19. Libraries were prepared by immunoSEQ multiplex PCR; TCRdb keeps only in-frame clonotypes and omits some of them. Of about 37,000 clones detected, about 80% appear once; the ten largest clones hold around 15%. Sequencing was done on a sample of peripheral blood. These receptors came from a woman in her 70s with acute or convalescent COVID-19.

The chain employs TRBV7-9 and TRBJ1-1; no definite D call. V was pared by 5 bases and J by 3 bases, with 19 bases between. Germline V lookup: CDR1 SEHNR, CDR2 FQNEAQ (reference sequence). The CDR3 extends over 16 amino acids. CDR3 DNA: TGTGCCAGCAGCCACCCCACCGGGGTCGGGGACACTGAAGCTTTCTTT. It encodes CASSHPTGVGDTEAFF.

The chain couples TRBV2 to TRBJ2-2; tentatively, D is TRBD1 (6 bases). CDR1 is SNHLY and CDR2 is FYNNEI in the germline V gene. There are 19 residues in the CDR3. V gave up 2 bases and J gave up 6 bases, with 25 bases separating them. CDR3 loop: CASSEPQGSPDPSAGELFF. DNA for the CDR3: TGTGCCAGCAGTGAACCACAGGGTTCGCCGGATCCGAGCGCCGGGGAGCTGTTTTTT.

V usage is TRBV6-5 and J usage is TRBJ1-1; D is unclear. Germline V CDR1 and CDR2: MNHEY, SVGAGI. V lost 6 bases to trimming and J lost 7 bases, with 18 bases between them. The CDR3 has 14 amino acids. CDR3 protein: CASSIGRMAGEAFF. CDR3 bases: TGTGCCAGCAGCATAGGACGGATGGCGGGTGAAGCTTTCTTT.

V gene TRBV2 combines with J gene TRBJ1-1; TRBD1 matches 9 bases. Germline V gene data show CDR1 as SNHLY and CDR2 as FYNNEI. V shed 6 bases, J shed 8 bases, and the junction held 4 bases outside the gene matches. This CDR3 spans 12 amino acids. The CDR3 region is CASRADRGEAFF. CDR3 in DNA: TGTGCCAGCAGAGCAGACAGGGGGGAAGCTTTCTTT.

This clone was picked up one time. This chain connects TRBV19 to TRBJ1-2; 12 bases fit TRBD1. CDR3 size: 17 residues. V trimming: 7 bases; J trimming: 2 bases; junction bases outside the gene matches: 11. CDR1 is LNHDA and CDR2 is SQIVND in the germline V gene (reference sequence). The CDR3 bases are TGTGCCAGTACCCCTCGGGGACAGGGGGCACAAAACTATGGCTACACCTTC. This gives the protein CASTPRGQGAQNYGYTF.

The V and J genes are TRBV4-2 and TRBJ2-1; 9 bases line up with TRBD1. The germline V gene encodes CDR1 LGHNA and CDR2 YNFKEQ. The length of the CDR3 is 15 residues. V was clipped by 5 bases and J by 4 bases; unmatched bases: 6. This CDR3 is CASSFPGQGYNEQFF. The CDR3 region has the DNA TGTGCCAGCAGCTTTCCGGGACAGGGTTACAATGAGCAGTTCTTC.

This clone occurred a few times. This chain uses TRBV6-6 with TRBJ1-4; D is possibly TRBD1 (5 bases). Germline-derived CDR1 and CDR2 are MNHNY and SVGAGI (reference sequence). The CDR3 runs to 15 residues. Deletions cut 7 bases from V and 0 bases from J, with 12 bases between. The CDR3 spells CASTGNFATNEKLFF. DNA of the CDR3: TGTGCCAGCACAGGGAACTTTGCAACTAATGAAAAACTGTTTTTT.

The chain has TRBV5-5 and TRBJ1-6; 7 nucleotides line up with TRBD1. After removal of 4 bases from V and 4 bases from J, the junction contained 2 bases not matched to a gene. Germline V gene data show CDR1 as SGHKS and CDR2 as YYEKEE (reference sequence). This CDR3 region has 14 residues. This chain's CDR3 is CASSQGQYNSPLHF. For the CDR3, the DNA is TGTGCCAGCAGCCAGGGACAGTATAATTCACCCCTCCACTTT.

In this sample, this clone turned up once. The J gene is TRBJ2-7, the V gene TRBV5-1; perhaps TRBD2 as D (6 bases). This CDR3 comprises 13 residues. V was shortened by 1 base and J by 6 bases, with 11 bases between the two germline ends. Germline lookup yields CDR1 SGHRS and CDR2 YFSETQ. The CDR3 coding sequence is TGCGCCAGCAGCTTGCCCGGGAGCGGCGAGCAGTACTTC. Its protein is CASSLPGSGEQYF.

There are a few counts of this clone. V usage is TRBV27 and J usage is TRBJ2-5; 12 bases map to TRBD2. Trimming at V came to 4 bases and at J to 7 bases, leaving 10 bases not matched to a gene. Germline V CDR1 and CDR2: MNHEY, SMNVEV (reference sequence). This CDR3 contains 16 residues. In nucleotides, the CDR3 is TGTGCCAGCAGTTCGACTAGCGGGGGCACTGGAGGGACCCAGTACTTC. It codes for CASSSTSGGTGGTQYF.

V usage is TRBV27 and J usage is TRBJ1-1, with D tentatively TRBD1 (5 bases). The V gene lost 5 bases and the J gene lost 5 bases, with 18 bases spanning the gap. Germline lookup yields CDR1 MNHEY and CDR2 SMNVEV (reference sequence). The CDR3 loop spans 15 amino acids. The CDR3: CASSRFQGLWTEAFF. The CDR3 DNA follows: TGTGCCAGCAGTCGCTTCCAGGGATTGTGGACTGAAGCTTTCTTT.

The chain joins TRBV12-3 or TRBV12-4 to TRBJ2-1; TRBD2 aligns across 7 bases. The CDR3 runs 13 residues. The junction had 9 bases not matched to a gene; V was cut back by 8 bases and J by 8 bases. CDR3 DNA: TGTGCCAGCGGCCTCCGCGGGGGTTATGAGCAGTTCTTC. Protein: CASGLRGGYEQFF.

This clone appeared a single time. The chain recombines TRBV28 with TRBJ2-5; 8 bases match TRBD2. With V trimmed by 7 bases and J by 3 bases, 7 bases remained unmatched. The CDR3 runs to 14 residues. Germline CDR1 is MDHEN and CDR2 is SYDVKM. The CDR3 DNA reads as TGTGCCAGCAATACACTAGCGGTAGAAGAGACCCAGTACTTC. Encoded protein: CASNTLAVEETQYF.

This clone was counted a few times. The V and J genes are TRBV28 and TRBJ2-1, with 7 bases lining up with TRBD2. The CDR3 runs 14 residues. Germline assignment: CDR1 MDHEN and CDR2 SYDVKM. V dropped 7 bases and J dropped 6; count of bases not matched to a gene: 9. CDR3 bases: TGTGCCAGCAAAAGAGGAGGCGGGAGCAATGAGCAGTTCTTC. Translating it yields CASKRGGGSNEQFF.

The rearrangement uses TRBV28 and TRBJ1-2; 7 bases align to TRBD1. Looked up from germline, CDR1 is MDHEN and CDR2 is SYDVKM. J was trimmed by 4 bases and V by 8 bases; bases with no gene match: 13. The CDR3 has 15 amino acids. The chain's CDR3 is CASRAHDDRVYGYTF. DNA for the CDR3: TGTGCCAGCCGCGCTCATGACGACAGGGTCTATGGCTACACCTTC.

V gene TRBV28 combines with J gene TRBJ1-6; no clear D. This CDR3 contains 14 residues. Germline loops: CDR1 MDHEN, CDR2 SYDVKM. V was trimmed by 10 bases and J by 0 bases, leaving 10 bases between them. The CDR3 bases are TGTGCCACCGGACTGAGCTCCTATAATTCACCCCTCCACTTT. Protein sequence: CATGLSSYNSPLHF.

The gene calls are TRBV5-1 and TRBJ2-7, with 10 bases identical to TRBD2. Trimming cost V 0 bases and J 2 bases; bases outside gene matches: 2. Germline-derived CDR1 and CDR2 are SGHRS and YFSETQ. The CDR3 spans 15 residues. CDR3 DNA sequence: TGCGCCAGCAGCTTGGCTAGCGGGAGTCCCTACGAGCAGTACTTC. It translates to CASSLASGSPYEQYF.

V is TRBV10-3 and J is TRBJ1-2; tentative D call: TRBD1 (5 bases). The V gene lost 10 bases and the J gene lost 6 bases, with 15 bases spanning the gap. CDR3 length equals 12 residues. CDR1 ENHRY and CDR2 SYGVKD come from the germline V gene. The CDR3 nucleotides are TGTGCCACACAGGATTCGGAAGATGGCTACACCTTC. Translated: CATQDSEDGYTF.

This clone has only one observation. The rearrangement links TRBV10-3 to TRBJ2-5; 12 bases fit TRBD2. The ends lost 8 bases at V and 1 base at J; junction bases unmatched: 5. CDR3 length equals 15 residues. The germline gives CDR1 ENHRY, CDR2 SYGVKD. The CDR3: CAIGGTSGSQETQYF. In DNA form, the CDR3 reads TGTGCCATCGGGGGGACTAGCGGGTCCCAAGAGACCCAGTACTTC.

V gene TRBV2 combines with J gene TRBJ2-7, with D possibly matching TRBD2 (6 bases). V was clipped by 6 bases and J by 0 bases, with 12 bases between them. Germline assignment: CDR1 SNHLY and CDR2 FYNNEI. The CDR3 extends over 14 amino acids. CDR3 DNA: TGTGCCAGCAGATGGGGAGGTAGCTCCTACGAGCAGTACTTC. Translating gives CASRWGGSSYEQYF.